At least ten counts were recorded for the clone carrying this T cell receptor beta chain. Its specificity is not known. The data derive from a study of T cells after yellow fever vaccination. Study information: SMART-Seq v4 Ultra Low Input handled preparation of low-cell-number fractions.

The CDR3 is 16 residues long. The V and J ends lost 3 bases and 1 base respectively, with 16 bases between them. One entry per CDR3 protein results from TCRdb running MiXCR on the 5' RACE reads. The repertoire consists of hundreds of thousands of distinct CDR3 sequences, with approximately 10% occurring once and the leading ten covering around 3.1%. Study-wide findings and caveats: Though weaker, the secondary response peaked faster, on day 5 versus 15. Detected again after the booster were most primary-vaccination clones, at approximately 95% CD4 and around 91% CD8.

Sequences were derived from CD4+ T cells sorted from PBMCs, sampled 5 days after the yellow fever booster vaccination. The genes are TRBV12-3 or TRBV12-4 and TRBJ2-7; D is uncertain. The sequence was obtained from a man aged 18-30 years who received the YFV17D yellow fever vaccine. CDR3 sequence reads: CASSLSSWGGSYEQYF. The DNA of the CDR3 is TGTGCCAGCAGTTTGTCCTCCTGGGGTGGGTCCTACGAGCAGTACTTC.